This T cell receptor beta chain was identified during a study of shared clonotypes between healthy human individuals. Background on the study: Three plates each covered CD4 naive and memory; CD8 naive two, CD8 memory one. Points from the study as a whole: When naive CD4 clonotypes were compared across a few donors, 5% to 5.5% were shared. Naive subsets typically showed greater estimated richness than memory subsets.

Concerning this clone itself: Its antigen is currently unknown.

Produced via immunoSEQ multiplex PCR; TCRdb's table is partial and in-frame only. The table lists under 650,000 clones, less than 96% of them singletons. This CDR3 comprises 11 residues. V shed 1 base and J shed 7 bases, with 6 bases lying between them. Germline V gives CDR1 SGHTS, CDR2 YDEGEE. Sequencing was done on a sample of naive CD4+ T cells sorted from blood. This sample's subset: CD45RA+ positively selected. The genes are TRBV5-8 and TRBJ2-7; D is unclear. The receptor's source is a woman aged 30 to 39 in good health. The CDR3 protein is CASSLYSEQYF. In DNA form, the CDR3 reads TGTGCCAGCAGCTTGTATAGTGAGCAGTACTTC.